The 8 T cell receptor beta chains below all came from one sample that was sequenced in a study of cytomegalovirus exposure and HLA in healthy donors. Libraries were prepared by immunoSEQ multiplex PCR; TCRdb keeps only in-frame clonotypes and omits some of them. The sample lists over 200,000 clones; less than 85% were seen once. Sequencing input: PBMCs. The receptors were sampled from a woman aged 18-35 years in good health and CMV-seronegative.

The chain is built from TRBV10-3 and TRBJ2-1, with 15 bases identical to TRBD2. Germline V gene data show CDR1 as ENHRY and CDR2 as SYGVKD. This CDR3 has 13 residues. Trimming took 7 bases from V and 10 from J; bases not matched to a gene: 2. The CDR3 region is CAITGTSGREQFF. CDR3 nucleotide sequence: TGTGCCATCACCGGGACTAGCGGGAGGGAGCAGTTCTTC.

The chain carries TRBV25-1 and TRBJ2-1; D possibly uses TRBD1 or TRBD2 (6 bases each). Germline-derived CDR1 and CDR2 are MGHDK and SYGVNS. CDR3 length: 12 residues. Trimming pared 6 bases from V and 10 bases from J, leaving 13 bases between. CDR3 DNA: TGTGCCAGCAGCCCCGGGGGCGGGGAGCAGTTCTTC. Protein product: CASSPGGGEQFF.

On this clone itself: This may be a read error, as it is one base from a much larger clone. This rearrangement joins TRBV11-1 to TRBJ1-5; 8 positions match TRBD1. Trimming took 3 bases from V and 5 from J; bases not matched to a gene: 0. This CDR3 region has 13 residues. CDR1 and CDR2 (germline): SGHAT, FQDESV (reference sequence). CDR3 DNA sequence: TGTGCCAGCAGCTTGACAGGGGATCAGCCCCAGCATTTT. This encodes CASSLTGDQPQHF. Full variable domain (outside the CDR3, taken from reference TRBV11-1 and TRBJ1-5): EAEVAQSPRYKITEKSQAVAFWCDPISGHATLYWYRQILGQGPELLVQFQDESVVDDSQLPKDRFSAERLKGVDSTLKIQPAELGDSAMYLCASSLTGDQPQHFGDGTRLSIL.

The genes are TRBV5-6 and TRBJ2-7, with D perhaps matching TRBD2 (5 bases). Germline CDR1 reads SGHDT; CDR2 reads YYEEEE. This CDR3 is 15 amino acids long. V was shortened by 1 base and J by 0 bases, with 11 bases between the two germline ends. In DNA, the CDR3 is TGTGCCAGCAGCTTGATACCGGGGAGCTCCTACGAGCAGTACTTC. Its translation: CASSLIPGSSYEQYF.

Only one count was recorded for this clone. The V and J genes are TRBV5-6 and TRBJ1-3; no reliable D call. Trimming removed 6 bases from V and 0 bases from J, with 13 bases in between. CDR1 and CDR2 (germline): SGHDT, YYEEEE. The CDR3 sequence is 15 residues long. The CDR3 nucleotides read TGTGCCAGCACCGAAGCAGGCAGCTCTGGAAACACCATATATTTT. This encodes CASTEAGSSGNTIYF.

The genes are TRBV11-2 and TRBJ2-1; D not certain. Trimming stripped 3 bases from V and 3 bases from J, with 12 bases between. Germline-derived CDR1 and CDR2 are SGHAT and FQNNGV. The CDR3 is 15 residues long. CDR3 bases: TGTGCCAGCAGCTTTGGTTTTGGGGTCTACAATGAGCAGTTCTTC. This translates into CASSFGFGVYNEQFF.

There are a few counts of this clone. This chain links TRBV10-3 with TRBJ1-5, with 11 bases fitting TRBD1. The CDR3 length is 15 residues. V lost 6 bases, J lost 4 bases, and 5 bases stayed unmatched. Germline V gene data show CDR1 as ENHRY and CDR2 as SYGVKD. CDR3 coding DNA: TGTGCCATCAGCCAGGGACAGGGGGTTAATCAGCCCCAGCATTTT. It is translated as CAISQGQGVNQPQHF.

The gene calls are TRBV9 and TRBJ2-1; 7 bases match TRBD2. The germline gives CDR1 SGDLS, CDR2 YYNGEE. Trimming took 2 bases from V and 3 from J; bases not matched to a gene: 2. The CDR3 runs 14 residues. CDR3 region: CASSVGGGYNEQFF. The DNA for the CDR3 is TGTGCCAGCAGCGTCGGCGGGGGCTACAATGAGCAGTTCTTC.